The next 13 T cell receptor beta chains were all read from a single sample in a study of T cells in Graves' hyperthyroidism and ophthalmopathy. RNA transcripts served as the template for amplifying TCR beta CDR3 regions. First-round RT-PCR with HTBI primers amplified the TCR CDR3 region. TCRdb re-called the multiplex PCR reads through MiXCR, storing one row per CDR3 protein. The sample consists of fewer than 450,000 distinct CDR3 sequences, roughly 13% of them appearing once. Source material: blood. These TCRs come from a man in his forties or fifties with Graves' ophthalmopathy.

This clonotype has ten or more counts. The V and J genes are TRBV7-8 and TRBJ2-1; no reliable D call. V lost 1 base to trimming and J lost 4 bases, with 17 bases between them. The germline gives CDR1 SGHVS, CDR2 FQNEAQ. The CDR3 sequence is 17 residues long. CDR3 DNA: TGTGCCAGCAGCTTAGTTAAAACGGGTCGGCCGTACAATGAGCAGTTCTTC. Translating it yields CASSLVKTGRPYNEQFF.

Note on this clonotype: One end of the junction does not line up with germline, which may come from a read error. The rearrangement uses TRBV5-1 and TRBJ1-4; the D gene is possibly TRBD1 (5 bases). The germline V gene encodes CDR1 SGHRS and CDR2 YFSETQ. This CDR3 is built from 13 residues. The CDR3 loop reads CASAVSRQEKLFF. The CDR3 coding sequence is TGTGCCAGCGCGGTCTCGAGACAGGAAAAACTGTTTTTT. Drawing the rest from reference TRBV5-1 and TRBJ1-4, the complete variable domain is KAGVTQTPRYLIKTRGQQVTLSCSPISGHRSVSWYQQTPGQGLQFLFEYFSETQRNKGNFPGRFSGRQFSNSRSEMNVSTLELGDSALYLCASAVSRQEKLFFGSGTQLSVL.

The chain links TRBV6-1 to TRBJ2-7, with TRBD1 matching over 9 bases. CDR1 and CDR2 (germline): MNHNS, SASEGT. The V gene end was trimmed by 2 bases and the J gene end by 4 bases; junction bases not matched to a gene: 15. The CDR3 covers 18 residues. CDR3 DNA sequence: TGTGCCAGCAGTGAACTTGCAGGTGGATGGACAGGGGTGTACGAGCAGTACTTC. It codes for CASSELAGGWTGVYEQYF.

This clonotype turned up a few times. The J gene is TRBJ2-5, the V gene TRBV4-1; no definite D call. Per germline, CDR1 MGHRA and CDR2 YSYEKL. The CDR3 has 12 residues. V was cut by 0 bases and J by 6 bases, with 5 bases left in between. CDR3 protein: CASSQDIKTQYF. CDR3 coding DNA: TGCGCCAGCAGCCAAGATATAAAGACCCAGTACTTC.

Notes on this clonotype: With a much larger clone just one base away, this may be a read error. The chain recombines TRBV12-3 or TRBV12-4 with TRBJ2-5; tentative D call: TRBD2 (6 bases). The V end was cut by 5 bases, the J end by 9 bases, with 16 bases between. The CDR3 is 13 residues long. In nucleotides, the CDR3 is TGTGCCAGCAGTCAGAAATGGGGGGAGGCCCAGTACTTC. Translation gives CASSQKWGEAQYF.

This chain links TRBV19 with TRBJ2-3, with 7 bases lining up with TRBD2. The CDR3 sequence is 13 residues long. Germline-derived CDR1 and CDR2 are LNHDA and SQIVND (reference sequence). Losses at the gene ends were 7 bases for V and 4 bases for J; bases not matched to a gene: 5. For the CDR3, the DNA is TGTGCCAGTACCATGGGGAGGGCAGATACGCAGTATTTT. Translated: CASTMGRADTQYF.

This clonotype has at least ten counts. This CDR3 is CASSYSTLNIYGYTF. The CDR3 nucleotides read TGTGCCAGCAGTTACTCGACCCTAAACATCTATGGCTACACCTTC. The V and J genes are TRBV6-2 or TRBV6-3 and TRBJ1-2; the D is unclear. V was trimmed by 0 bases and J by 4 bases, leaving 12 bases between them. CDR1 MNHEY and CDR2 SVGEGT come from the germline V gene. CDR3 length equals 15 residues.

As to this clonotype: A much larger clone lies one base from this, so it may be a read error. The chain uses TRBV4-1 and TRBJ2-7, with D uncertain. The last part of the DNA fits TRBJ2-1 better; the J call may be wrong. CDR1 and CDR2 from the germline V gene are MGHRA and YSYEKL. The CDR3 covers 14 residues. The CDR3 sequence is CASSPTDTTYEQFF. The CDR3 nucleotides are TGCGCCAGCAGCCCAACAGATACCACCTACGAGCAGTTCTTC.

This clonotype has at least ten counts. This chain connects TRBV6-1 to TRBJ2-1; TRBD2 agrees at 10 bases. With V trimmed by 8 bases and J by 0 bases, 4 bases remained unmatched. CDR3 length: 15 amino acids. Germline V CDR1 and CDR2: MNHNS, SASEGT. The CDR3, as DNA: TGTGCCAGCTGGGCTAGCGGGAGCTCCTACAATGAGCAGTTCTTC. It yields the protein CASWASGSSYNEQFF.

This clonotype was recorded at least ten times. The chain has TRBV5-1 and TRBJ2-3, with 7 nucleotides matching TRBD2. V lost 0 bases to trimming and J lost 6 bases; unmatched junction nucleotides: 10. The CDR3 has 16 residues. Germline V gene lookup returns CDR1 SGHRS and CDR2 YFSETQ. The CDR3 spells CASSLGRTSSSDTQYF. Here the CDR3 DNA reads TGCGCCAGCAGCTTGGGCCGGACTAGTTCTTCCGATACGCAGTATTTT.

This clonotype was observed many times. The chain joins TRBV6-2 or TRBV6-3 to TRBJ2-3; 9 bases line up with TRBD2. The germline gives CDR1 MNHEY, CDR2 SVGEGT. The J segment lost 2 bases and the V segment lost 2 bases, leaving 14 bases of the junction unmatched. The CDR3 runs 19 residues. In DNA form, the CDR3 reads TGTGCCAGCAGTTACGATTCTGCTAGCGGGACGGGTTTCACAGATACGCAGTATTTT. It codes for CASSYDSASGTGFTDTQYF.

In its sample, this clonotype was seen many times. The V call is TRBV18, the J call TRBJ2-7, with 7 bases that match TRBD2. V was clipped by 2 bases and J by 5 bases; unmatched bases: 9. The germline V gene encodes CDR1 KGHSH and CDR2 LQKENI. This CDR3 has 15 residues. The CDR3 loop is CASSPGGTKRDEQYF. The CDR3 DNA reads TGTGCCAGCTCACCAGGAGGGACTAAACGTGACGAGCAGTACTTC.

This clonotype came up many times. J is TRBJ2-3 and V is TRBV20-1; TRBD1 agrees at 12 bases. Trimming cost V 6 bases and J 4 bases; bases outside gene matches: 8. Germline V gene data show CDR1 as DFQATT and CDR2 as SNEGSKA (reference sequence). This CDR3 has 15 residues. The CDR3 reads CSATGTGGDSDTQYF. The CDR3 DNA follows: TGCAGTGCCACCGGGACAGGGGGCGACTCAGATACGCAGTATTTT.